This passage covers 23 T cell receptor beta chains from one sample sequenced in a study of T cell changes during pregnancy in multiple sclerosis. Only in-frame clones appear in the TCRdb table, and some are missing; sequencing was by immunoSEQ multiplex PCR. The sample includes 35,000 to 55,000 clones, approximately 92% of them seen just once. Source: peripheral blood, taken in the third trimester of pregnancy. The receptors originated from a female donor with multiple sclerosis, enrolled in a pregnancy study.

This clone was found once. This chain connects TRBV29-1 to TRBJ2-4; possibly TRBD1 for D (5 bases). The germline V gene encodes CDR1 SQVTM and CDR2 ANQGSEA. The V end was cut by 4 bases, the J end by 7 bases, with 14 bases between. The CDR3 totals 13 residues. As DNA, the CDR3 is TGCAGCGTTGCCCAGGGTGTCGGCAACATTCAGTACTTC. Its protein is CSVAQGVGNIQYF.

This clone was found a few times. CDR3 loop: CASSTWGRGPTEAFF. The CDR3 DNA sequence: TGTGCCAGCAGCACCTGGGGCAGGGGGCCTACTGAAGCTTTCTTT. The chain uses TRBV13 and TRBJ1-1; the match to TRBD1 covers 8 bases. Germline V CDR1 and CDR2: PRHDT, FYEKMQ (reference sequence). The junction had 10 bases not matched to a gene; V was cut back by 5 bases and J by 5 bases. The CDR3 contains 15 residues.

This chain joins TRBV4-3 and TRBJ2-1; tentatively, D is TRBD2 (5 bases). The CDR3 is 16 amino acids. CDR1 and CDR2 (germline): LGHNA, YSLEER. Trimming removed 2 bases from V and 7 bases from J, with 18 bases in between. The CDR3 loop reads CASSQLAQSGYNEQFF. The CDR3 DNA reads as TGCGCCAGCAGCCAACTGGCCCAGTCGGGGTATAATGAGCAGTTCTTC.

The chain employs TRBV6-5 and TRBJ1-2, with D perhaps TRBD1 (5 bases). Looked up from germline, CDR1 is MNHEY and CDR2 is SVGAGI. The germline V and J ends were trimmed by 4 bases and 2 bases, with 11 bases remaining between them. CDR3 length: 14 residues. The DNA of the CDR3 is TGTGCCAGCAGTTCGACGGGGGGGAACTATGGCTACACCTTC. Its translation: CASSSTGGNYGYTF.

The chain carries TRBV28 and TRBJ1-1, with no clear D. Germline values: CDR1 MDHEN, CDR2 SYDVKM. Trimming left V 2 bases short and J 1 base short, with 14 bases between. The CDR3 is 16 residues long. CDR3 sequence reads: CASSLGGLLGNTEAFF. The CDR3 nucleotides read TGTGCCAGCAGTTTAGGAGGGTTATTGGGGAACACTGAAGCTTTCTTT.

In this sample, this clone turned up once. The chain is built from TRBV19 and TRBJ1-1; a weak D match, TRBD1 (6 bases). The CDR3 covers 14 residues. Germline lookup yields CDR1 LNHDA and CDR2 SQIVND (reference sequence). Trimming cost V 6 bases and J 3 bases, with 14 bases left between them. The CDR3 region has the DNA TGTGCCAGTAGAGACGCAGGGGACCACACTGAAGCTTTCTTT. This encodes CASRDAGDHTEAFF.

The chain recombines TRBV7-2 with TRBJ1-1; 9 bases agree with TRBD1. The CDR3 is made up of 15 amino acids. In germline, CDR1 is SGHTA, CDR2 FQGNSA. The junction had 4 bases not matched to a gene; V was cut back by 4 bases and J by 1 base. The CDR3 reads CASSSQGAGNTEAFF. The CDR3 nucleotides read TGTGCCAGCAGCTCACAGGGGGCCGGGAACACTGAAGCTTTCTTT.

The V gene is TRBV27, the J gene TRBJ2-7; possibly TRBD1 for D (5 bases). In germline, CDR1 is MNHEY, CDR2 SMNVEV (reference sequence). Deletions cut 8 bases from V and 2 bases from J, with 13 bases between. There are 13 residues in the CDR3. The chain's CDR3 is CASRRQPTYEQYF. For the CDR3, the DNA is TGTGCCAGCCGGAGACAGCCTACCTACGAGCAGTACTTC.

The V and J genes are TRBV5-5 and TRBJ1-2; D gene uncertain. CDR1 SGHKS and CDR2 YYEKEE come from the germline V gene (reference sequence). V lost 5 bases to trimming and J lost 6 bases, with 14 bases between them. This CDR3 spans 13 amino acids. The CDR3 region has the DNA TGTGCCAGCAGAAGCGGTCGAACTAATGGCTACACCTTC. Amino acid sequence: CASRSGRTNGYTF.

The chain combines TRBV7-9 with TRBJ1-4; TRBD1 matches at 7 bases. Trimming at V came to 6 bases and at J to 7 bases, leaving 2 bases not matched to a gene. The CDR3 is 12 amino acids. Germline V lookup: CDR1 SEHNR, CDR2 FQNEAQ (reference sequence). CDR3 residues: CASSSGGEKLFF. The CDR3 DNA sequence: TGTGCCAGCAGTTCAGGGGGTGAAAAACTGTTTTTT.

The genes are TRBV28 and TRBJ2-4; 10 bases map to TRBD2. The J segment lost 6 bases and the V segment lost 0 bases, leaving 8 bases of the junction unmatched. CDR1 and CDR2 from the germline V gene are MDHEN and SYDVKM. The CDR3 has 17 residues. The chain's CDR3 is CASSLWDPGTSVNIQYF. The CDR3 region has the DNA TGTGCCAGCAGTTTATGGGACCCCGGGACTAGCGTAAACATTCAGTACTTC.

The chain combines TRBV4-3 with TRBJ2-6; D is unresolved. Germline CDR1 and CDR2: LGHNA and YSLEER. The germline V and J ends were trimmed by 2 bases and 2 bases, with 10 bases remaining between them. This CDR3 has 16 amino acids. The CDR3 loop is CASSQFQGAGANVLTF. CDR3 nucleotide sequence: TGCGCCAGCAGCCAATTCCAAGGAGCTGGGGCCAACGTCCTGACTTTC.

The rearrangement uses TRBV5-8 and TRBJ2-2; 10 positions agree with TRBD2. This CDR3 has 15 residues. Germline loops: CDR1 SGHTS, CDR2 YDEGEE. The trim removed 4 bases at V and 4 bases at J, leaving 4 bases unmatched. CDR3 loop: CASSLLAGATGELFF. In DNA, the CDR3 is TGTGCCAGCAGCCTTCTAGCGGGAGCCACCGGGGAGCTGTTTTTT.

The chain employs TRBV7-2 and TRBJ2-5; 7 nucleotides align to TRBD2. Germline trimming cut 1 base from V and 4 bases from J; bases unmatched to any gene: 15. Germline lookup yields CDR1 SGHTA and CDR2 FQGNSA. CDR3 length equals 18 residues. As DNA, the CDR3 is TGTGCCAGCAGCTTAGAAGCTAGCGGCCCTACTAGGGCAGAGACCCAGTACTTC. The encoded protein is CASSLEASGPTRAETQYF. Drawing the rest from reference TRBV7-2 and TRBJ2-5, the complete variable domain is GAGVSQSPSNKVTEKGKDVELRCDPISGHTALYWYRQSLGQGLEFLIYFQGNSAPDKSGLPSDRFSAERTGGSVSTLTIQRTQQEDSAVYLCASSLEASGPTRAETQYFGPGTRLLVL.

The rearrangement uses TRBV4-1 and TRBJ1-2; 8 bases line up with TRBD1. The J segment lost 8 bases and the V segment lost 0 bases, leaving 17 bases of the junction unmatched. The V gene's germline CDR1 is MGHRA and CDR2 YSYEKL. CDR3 length: 18 residues. The CDR3: CASSQDGVQGGRGEGYTF. The CDR3 coding sequence is TGCGCCAGCAGCCAAGATGGAGTACAGGGGGGCCGAGGTGAAGGCTACACCTTC.

V gene TRBV4-3 combines with J gene TRBJ2-1; TRBD1 agrees at 9 bases. Germline trimming cut 0 bases from V and 4 bases from J; bases unmatched to any gene: 4. Germline CDR1 LGHNA, CDR2 YSLEER. This CDR3 is built from 16 residues. CDR3 in amino acids: CASSQDIGTGYNEQFF. The CDR3 coding sequence is TGCGCCAGCAGCCAAGATATCGGGACAGGGTACAATGAGCAGTTCTTC.

The gene calls are TRBV19 and TRBJ2-7, with TRBD1 matching over 9 bases. The CDR3 sequence is 17 residues long. CDR1 is LNHDA and CDR2 is SQIVND in the germline V gene (reference sequence). The V gene end was trimmed by 2 bases and the J gene end by 6 bases; junction bases not matched to a gene: 14. As DNA, the CDR3 is TGTGCCAGTAGTATACTCGCCGGGACAGGGAGCGGGTCCGAGCAGTACTTC. It encodes CASSILAGTGSGSEQYF.

The chain employs TRBV15 and TRBJ2-7, with TRBD2 as a possible D gene (5 bases). Germline lookup yields CDR1 LNHNV and CDR2 YYDKDF (reference sequence). V shed 0 bases and J shed 3 bases, with 12 bases lying between them. The CDR3 has 15 amino acids. CDR3 DNA sequence: TGTGCCACCAGCAGAGAAACGGGGAAAAACTACGAGCAGTACTTC. Its protein product is CATSRETGKNYEQYF.

The V gene is TRBV4-2, the J gene TRBJ2-2; TRBD2 matches at 8 bases. Losses at the gene ends were 1 base for V and 5 bases for J; bases not matched to a gene: 6. Germline V gene lookup returns CDR1 LGHNA and CDR2 YNFKEQ. The CDR3 is made up of 16 amino acids. CDR3 in amino acids: CASSQVAGGGTGELFF. The CDR3 DNA reads as TGTGCCAGCAGCCAAGTTGCGGGAGGTGGGACCGGGGAGCTGTTTTTT.

V gene TRBV10-3 combines with J gene TRBJ2-7, with 12 bases fitting TRBD2. The CDR3 contains 15 residues. Per germline, CDR1 ENHRY and CDR2 SYGVKD. V was clipped by 6 bases and J by 4 bases; unmatched bases: 7. CDR3 amino acids: CAIRPGLAGQYEQYF. CDR3 sequence (DNA): TGTGCCATCAGGCCTGGACTAGCGGGACAATACGAGCAGTACTTC.

As concerns this clone: Other DNA sequences in the sample encode the same CDR3. The rearrangement links TRBV7-3 to TRBJ2-5, with D possibly TRBD2 on 6 matching bases. Germline CDR1 reads SGHTA; CDR2 reads FQGTGA. The CDR3 has 13 amino acids. V gave up 1 base and J gave up 4 bases, with 7 bases separating them. CDR3 DNA: TGTGCCAGCAGCTTAATGGGGGGAGAGACCCAGTACTTC. This gives the protein CASSLMGGETQYF.

The chain employs TRBV7-2 and TRBJ1-1; no clear D. Looked up from germline, CDR1 is SGHTA and CDR2 is FQGNSA. The CDR3 runs 13 residues. V was shortened by 2 bases and J by 1 base, with 5 bases between the two germline ends. CDR3 coding DNA: TGTGCCAGCAGCTTATGGCAGAACACTGAAGCTTTCTTT. Translation: CASSLWQNTEAFF.

The V call is TRBV4-2, the J call TRBJ2-1, with 7 bases lining up with TRBD2. In germline, CDR1 is LGHNA, CDR2 YNFKEQ. The CDR3 has 13 amino acids. The V and J ends lost 4 bases and 10 bases, in that order; junction bases with no gene match: 7. CDR3 protein: CASSPLAGAEQFF. CDR3 in DNA: TGTGCCAGCAGCCCCTTGGCGGGAGCGGAGCAGTTCTTC.